Presented here are 20 T cell receptor beta chains from one specimen sequenced in a study of glioma-infiltrating T cells. Using RNA template, CDR3s of TCR alpha and beta were amplified with iRepertoire arm-PCR. TCRdb fed the multiplex PCR reads into MiXCR, producing one record per CDR3 protein. Counted here are tens of thousands of distinct CDR3 sequences, 40% occurring once; the ten biggest clones make up under 40%. The sample consisted of glioma tissue, nonneoplastic brain tissue, or PBMCs (not recorded which). These receptors were taken from a human donor with low-grade glioma or glioblastoma, undergoing nonglioma brain surgery, or in good health (not recorded which).

Ten or more counts support this clonotype. The rearrangement links TRBV20-1 to TRBJ2-1, with D maybe TRBD2 (5 bases). Germline CDR1 DFQATT, CDR2 SNEGSKA (reference sequence). This CDR3 comprises 17 residues. V was cut by 1 base and J by 4 bases, with 20 bases left in between. CDR3 region: CSARASFEFRSYNEQFF. The DNA of the CDR3 is TGCAGTGCTAGAGCTAGCTTTGAGTTTCGGTCGTACAATGAGCAGTTCTTC.

At least ten counts were recorded for this clonotype. V is TRBV3-1 and J is TRBJ2-5; 10 nucleotides line up with TRBD2. The CDR3 covers 18 residues. V shed 1 base and J 2 bases; nucleotides not matched to a gene: 10. Per the germline V gene, CDR1 is LGHDT and CDR2 is YNNKEL (reference sequence). CDR3 protein: CASSQVTLAGGPQETQYF. DNA for the CDR3: TGTGCCAGCAGCCAAGTGACTTTAGCGGGAGGACCTCAAGAGACCCAGTACTTC.

This clonotype was detected ten times or more. The genes are TRBV5-1 and TRBJ1-5; no firm D call. V was clipped by 4 bases and J by 4 bases, with 9 bases between them. CDR1 is SGHRS, CDR2 YFSETQ, per germline. This CDR3 region has 13 residues. Written as DNA, the CDR3 is TGCGCCAGCAGCCCGGACGGGAATCAGCCCCAGCATTTT. Translated, it gives CASSPDGNQPQHF.

Here the CDR3 reads CSVGADTGDQFF. CDR3 DNA sequence: TGCAGCGTTGGCGCGGACACCGGCGATCAGTTCTTC. This rearrangement joins TRBV20-1 to TRBJ2-1, with a tentative D call TRBD1 (5 bases). CDR3 length equals 12 residues. CDR1 DFQATT and CDR2 SNEGSKA come from the germline V gene (reference sequence).

This clonotype was detected many times. The V and J genes are TRBV2 and TRBJ1-4; 7 bases line up with TRBD1. Trimming removed 5 bases from V and 10 bases from J; junction bases left unmatched: 4. This CDR3 has 12 residues. Germline V gene lookup returns CDR1 SNHLY and CDR2 FYNNEI. This chain's CDR3 is CASSPGTAKLFF. The CDR3 DNA sequence: TGTGCCAGCAGTCCCGGGACAGCAAAACTGTTTTTT. Complete variable domain (other parts from reference TRBV2 and TRBJ1-4): EPEVTQTPSHQVTQMGQEVILRCVPISNHLYFYWYRQILGQKVEFLVSFYNNEISEKSEIFDDQFSVERPDGSNFTLKIRSTKLEDSAMYFCASSPGTAKLFFGSGTQLSVL.

In the case of this clonotype: A much bigger clone sits one base away, suggesting this may be a read error. The V and J genes are TRBV14 and TRBJ2-7; 9 nucleotides agree with TRBD1. The CDR3 loop spans 17 amino acids. Trimming cost V 4 bases and J 8 bases; bases outside gene matches: 18. CDR1 SGHDN and CDR2 FVKESK come from the germline V gene. The CDR3 protein is CASSPRVIWTGEYKQYF. The CDR3 nucleotides read TGTGCCAGCAGCCCCCGAGTAATCTGGACAGGGGAATACAAGCAGTACTTC.

Note on this clonotype: Just one base apart from a much larger clone, this may be a read error. The rearrangement joins TRBV7-6 to TRBJ2-5; tentatively, D is TRBD2 (6 bases). This CDR3 comprises 16 residues. Trimming shortened V by 11 bases and J by 3 bases, and 25 bases separated the two germline ends. CDR1 SGHVS and CDR2 FNYEAQ come from the germline V gene. The CDR3 spells CAGTYYGGSAEETQYF. The CDR3 nucleotides read TGTGCCGGCACATATTACGGGGGTAGCGCCGAAGAGACCCAGTACTTC. The entire variable domain, with the rest obtained from reference TRBV7-6 and TRBJ2-5, is as follows: GAGVSQSPRYKVTKRGQDVALRCDPISGHVSLYWYRQALGQGPEFLTYFNYEAQQDKSGLPNDRFSAERPEGSISTLTIQRTEQRDSAMYRCAGTYYGGSAEETQYFGPGTRLLVL.

This clonotype came up many times. The chain joins TRBV10-3 to TRBJ2-2; D gene ambiguous. CDR1 ENHRY and CDR2 SYGVKD come from the germline V gene. The V end lost 10 bases, the J end lost 2 bases, and 14 bases lay between the germline ends. The CDR3 runs to 14 residues. CDR3 DNA: TGTGCCACCCAGACAAAGGGAAACACCGGGGAGCTGTTTTTT. Its translation is CATQTKGNTGELFF.

The table lists this clonotype with many counts. The genes are TRBV12-3 or TRBV12-4 and TRBJ2-5, with TRBD1 identical over 9 bases. After removal of 5 bases from V and 3 bases from J, the junction contained 4 bases not matched to a gene. This CDR3 has 14 residues. This chain's CDR3 is CASSQGQGKETQYF. The CDR3 coding sequence is TGTGCCAGCAGTCAGGGACAGGGTAAAGAGACCCAGTACTTC.

About this clonotype itself: Its ends do not fully match the called genes, so a read error is possible. This CDR3 reads CASKMALQETQCF. DNA of the CDR3: TGTGCCAGCAAAATGGCCCTACAAGAGACCCAGTGCTTC. J is TRBJ2-5 and V is TRBV27; unclear D gene. The CDR3 contains 13 residues. Germline values: CDR1 MNHEY, CDR2 SMNVEV (reference sequence).

This clonotype has ten or more counts. The chain joins TRBV20-1 to TRBJ2-7; 11 bases line up with TRBD2. The CDR3 totals 14 residues. The germline gives CDR1 DFQATT, CDR2 SNEGSKA (reference sequence). Losses at the gene ends were 6 bases for V and 1 base for J; bases not matched to a gene: 5. The DNA of the CDR3 is TGCAGTGCCTTTCTAGCGGGAGGATCCTACGAGCAGTACTTC. It specifies CSAFLAGGSYEQYF.

This clonotype was picked up many times. The chain links TRBV7-9 to TRBJ2-7, with 7 positions matching TRBD1. The junction had 9 bases not matched to a gene; V was cut back by 3 bases and J by 7 bases. Germline assignment: CDR1 SEHNR and CDR2 FQNEAQ (reference sequence). CDR3 length equals 14 residues. CDR3 sequence reads: CASSFYRGLGEQYF. CDR3 DNA sequence: TGTGCCAGCAGCTTTTACAGGGGCCTAGGGGAGCAGTACTTC.

In this sample, this clonotype turned up many times. This sequence joins TRBV5-1 and TRBJ1-1; no definite D call. In germline, CDR1 is SGHRS, CDR2 YFSETQ. The CDR3 runs 14 residues. V lost 0 bases, J lost 4 bases, and 10 bases lay in between. DNA of the CDR3: TGCGCCAGCAGCTTGGTTCCCTCTGGCACTGAAGCTTTCTTT. It specifies CASSLVPSGTEAFF.

This clonotype was counted ten times or more. The chain employs TRBV5-6 and TRBJ1-1; 8 positions agree with TRBD1. The CDR3 sequence is 14 residues long. V was pared by 0 bases and J by 5 bases, with 3 bases of the junction left unmatched. Germline V gene data show CDR1 as SGHDT and CDR2 as YYEEEE. The CDR3 loop reads CASSLARGLTEAFF. CDR3 coding DNA: TGTGCCAGCAGCTTGGCCAGGGGGCTTACTGAAGCTTTCTTT.

This clonotype has ten or more counts. This chain links TRBV5-6 with TRBJ2-5, with TRBD2 as a possible D gene (6 bases). The V gene lost 4 bases and the J gene lost 2 bases, with 21 bases spanning the gap. Germline CDR1 SGHDT, CDR2 YYEEEE. This CDR3 is 17 amino acids long. The DNA for the CDR3 is TGTGCCAGCAGCCCGGGTTTCTCGGAGGGAAGACAAGAGACCCAGTACTTC. Its translation is CASSPGFSEGRQETQYF.

This clonotype was observed many times. The chain uses TRBV6-2 or TRBV6-3 and TRBJ2-5; a possible D gene is TRBD2 (6 bases). The CDR3 is 14 amino acids. Germline V gives CDR1 MNHEY, CDR2 SVGEGT. Trimming left V 7 bases short and J 10 bases short, with 22 bases between. The CDR3 loop reads CASTLGTLRGNQYF. The CDR3 DNA sequence: TGTGCCAGCACCCTCGGGACTCTAAGGGGCAACCAGTACTTC.

This clonotype was recorded many times. The genes are TRBV27 and TRBJ2-3; D unclear. Deletions cut 2 bases from V and 0 bases from J, with 9 bases between. This CDR3 has 15 amino acids. CDR1 and CDR2 (germline): MNHEY, SMNVEV (reference sequence). The CDR3 DNA is TGTGCCAGCAGTTTAGGACGGCGTAGCACAGATACGCAGTATTTT. Translation gives CASSLGRRSTDTQYF.

Regarding this clonotype: Possible read error: a much larger clone is one base away. V is TRBV18 and J is TRBJ1-6; D gene unclear. The CDR3 has 14 amino acids. Looked up from germline, CDR1 is KGHSH and CDR2 is LQKENI. The V and J ends lost 4 bases and 4 bases respectively, with 8 bases between them. The CDR3 DNA reads TGTGCCAGCTCACAAGCAGGATATAATTCACCCCTCCACTTT. The encoded protein is CASSQAGYNSPLHF.

This clonotype has a count of ten or more. V gene TRBV20-1 combines with J gene TRBJ2-1, with D possibly being TRBD2 (6 bases). V was trimmed by 5 bases and J by 8 bases, leaving 22 bases between them. Germline V lookup: CDR1 DFQATT, CDR2 SNEGSKA (reference sequence). There are 15 residues in the CDR3. The CDR3 region has the DNA TGCAGTGCTCGACCGGGGGATACCCTAGGGGATGAGCAGTTCTTC. Translated, it gives CSARPGDTLGDEQFF.

This clonotype was observed at least ten times. J is TRBJ2-7 and V is TRBV11-2; D is possibly TRBD2 (7 bases). Germline assignment: CDR1 SGHAT and CDR2 FQNNGV. The CDR3 has 13 amino acids. V was shortened by 5 bases and J by 7 bases, with 15 bases between the two germline ends. The CDR3 reads CASSATGGREQYF. For the CDR3, the DNA is TGTGCCAGCAGCGCTACGGGGGGCAGGGAGCAGTACTTC.